Reported below is one T cell receptor beta chain. Its antigen is as yet unknown. CDR3 size: 17 residues. J gave up 1 base and V 3 bases, and 7 bases lay outside the gene matches. From germline, CDR1 is MDHEN and CDR2 SYDVKM. This entry belongs to a study of cytomegalovirus exposure and HLA in healthy donors. Broader study findings: Through in vitro validation, three CMV-associated chains were shown to be specific for CMV antigens. It was reportedly the case that the classifier diagnosed cytomegalovirus status with high specificity and sensitivity.

PCR was performed using 60 Vbeta and 13 Jbeta primers. The data were produced by immunoSEQ multiplex PCR, yet TCRdb's version contains in-frame clones alone and is incomplete. Seen here are 35,000 to 40,000 clones, 70% to 75% observed once, and the top ten hold 6.3%. The sequence was obtained from a man in his thirties or forties in good health and CMV-seronegative. Sample: PBMCs. The genes are TRBV28 and TRBJ2-5; 11 bases are shared with TRBD1. The CDR3 bases are TGTGCCAGCAGTTTGTGGGGCGGGACAGGGGGCCAAGAGACCCAGTACTTC. It specifies CASSLWGGTGGQETQYF.